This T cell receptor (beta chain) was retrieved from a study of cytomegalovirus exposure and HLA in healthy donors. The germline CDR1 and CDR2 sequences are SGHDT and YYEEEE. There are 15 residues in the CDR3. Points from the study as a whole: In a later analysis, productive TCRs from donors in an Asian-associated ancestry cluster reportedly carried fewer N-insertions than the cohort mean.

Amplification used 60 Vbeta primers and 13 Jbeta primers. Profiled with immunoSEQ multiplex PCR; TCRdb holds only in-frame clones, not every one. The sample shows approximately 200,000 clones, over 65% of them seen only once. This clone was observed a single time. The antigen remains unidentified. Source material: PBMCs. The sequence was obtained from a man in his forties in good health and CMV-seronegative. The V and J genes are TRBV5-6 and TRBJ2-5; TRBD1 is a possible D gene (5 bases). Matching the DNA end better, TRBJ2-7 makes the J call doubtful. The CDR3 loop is CASSFQGFSGYEQYF. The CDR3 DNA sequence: TGTGCCAGCAGTTTTCAGGGTTTCTCGGGTTACGAGCAGTACTTC.